Included here is one T cell receptor (beta chain) sequence, with context. The entry originates in a study of blood T cell repertoires in COVID-19. CDR1 is LNHDA, CDR2 SQIVND, per germline (reference sequence). V shed 8 bases, J shed 0 bases, and the junction held 9 bases outside the gene matches. CDR3 length: 16 residues. The assay was immunoSEQ multiplex PCR, and TCRdb's table has in-frame clones only and misses some. The sample contains 200,000 or so clones, about 85% of which appear only once. The chain joins TRBV19 to TRBJ1-5, with 8 bases lining up with TRBD1. This receptor was obtained from a man between 25 and 39 years old who had recovered from COVID-19. Sample: PBMCs or T cells enriched from blood (not recorded which). The CDR3 region is CASGRGQTYSNQPQHF. In DNA, the CDR3 is TGTGCCAGTGGCAGGGGGCAAACTTATAGCAATCAGCCCCAGCATTTT.